This TCR beta chain was identified during a study of post-analysis software for immune sequencing data. Points on this clonotype: Its specificity is unknown.

Unique molecular identifiers were carried by the TCR beta cDNA libraries. Hundreds of thousands of cDNA molecules were obtained from roughly 0.93 to 9.6 million T cells. MiXCR was run by TCRdb on the PCR reads, yielding one entry per CDR3 protein. The table lists around 400,000 distinct CDR3 sequences, roughly 30% of them singletons, with under 15% in the top ten. The V gene lost 5 bases and the J gene lost 7 bases, with 15 bases spanning the gap. The CDR3 consists of 13 residues. Germline V CDR1 and CDR2: MGHRA, YSYEKL. General observations from the study: The five TRBV segments detected at higher frequency in patients than in controls included TRBV5-6, TRBV5-1 and TRBV20-1.

The TCR was taken from a girl aged 10 to 17 with multiple sclerosis. V usage is TRBV4-1 and J usage is TRBJ2-7, with a weak D call TRBD2 (5 bases). The sequenced sample consisted of blood. In DNA form, the CDR3 reads TGCGCCAGCAGCGAGGCGGGCTTGGGTGAGCAGTACTTC. Amino acid sequence: CASSEAGLGEQYF.